The rows below give T cell receptor beta chains drawn from one sample of a study of T cell responses to AZD1222 COVID-19 vaccine. Measured with immunoSEQ multiplex PCR; TCRdb has only the in-frame clones, and not every one. The profile covers about 180,000 clones, with approximately 90% appearing a single time and 2.6% taken by the ten largest. Sequencing used peripheral blood, obtained on day 0 of AZD1222 vaccination. Receptors originate from an adult in good health. CDR3s include the opening cysteine and the closing phenylalanine or tryptophan. The D gene is left open where the match is weak. Where a row states a size, it is once, few, many or the class of an expanded clone; other rows omit it.

TRBJ1-1,TRBV29-1,-,-,TGCAGCGTTGAAGGACAGGACGAGGACACTGAAGCTTTCTTT,CSVEGQDEDTEAFF
TRBJ1-1,TRBV6-5,-,-,TGTGCCAGCAGTCTTGACAGACAGGCTTTCTTT,CASSLDRQAFF
TRBJ1-1,TRBV6-1,-,TRBD1,TGTGCCAGCAGTGAAGCACAGGGGTTCCCTGAAGCTTTCTTT,CASSEAQGFPEAFF
TRBJ2-7,TRBV14,-,-,TGTGCCAGCAGCCGTTTTGCGGGCACCGGCGAGCAGTACTTC,CASSRFAGTGEQYF
TRBJ2-5,TRBV19,-,-,TGTGCCAGTAGTTTTTCCAGGGATGGGGAGACCCAGTACTTC,CASSFSRDGETQYF
TRBJ2-7,TRBV12-3/TRBV12-4,once,-,TGTGCCAGCAGTTTGGGAGGTTTCTACGAGCAGTACTTC,CASSLGGFYEQYF
TRBJ2-3,TRBV14,-,-,TGTGCCAGCAGCCAAGGTCTGGGCAGCACAGATACGCAGTATTTT,CASSQGLGSTDTQYF
TRBJ1-3,TRBV3-1/TRBV3-2,-,-,TGTGCCAGCAGTCCTGCGACCAGCTCTGGAAACACCATATATTTT,CASSPATSSGNTIYF
TRBJ1-2,TRBV19,-,-,TGTGCCAGTAGTATAACAGGGTCGGGGAACTATGGCTACACCTTC,CASSITGSGNYGYTF
TRBJ1-1,TRBV6-6,-,TRBD1,TGTGCCAGCAGTTTTCGGACAGGCCACACTGAAGCTTTCTTT,CASSFRTGHTEAFF